The 23 T cell receptor beta chains below all came from one sample that was sequenced in a study of T cell responses to AZD1222 COVID-19 vaccine. Profiled with immunoSEQ multiplex PCR; TCRdb holds only in-frame clones, not every one. The top ten hold 20% to 25% of the sample, which has 100,000 to 140,000 clones, roughly 89% seen once. The starting material was peripheral blood, obtained on day 0 of AZD1222 vaccination. The receptors originated from an adult in good health.

This chain connects TRBV2 to TRBJ2-1, with D unresolved. The V gene's germline CDR1 is SNHLY and CDR2 FYNNEI. The CDR3 is 12 amino acids. Trimming left V 2 bases short and J 14 bases short, with 13 bases between. The CDR3 DNA reads as TGTGCCAGCAGTGAAAATGAGTCGGTGAAGTTCTTC. It yields the protein CASSENESVKFF.

This sequence joins TRBV19 and TRBJ1-3, with no clear D. This CDR3 region has 14 residues. Germline V CDR1 and CDR2: LNHDA, SQIVND (reference sequence). Trimming took off 9 bases at V and 0 bases at J, with 12 bases between the two ends. CDR3 sequence reads: CASGIGNSGNTIYF. The CDR3 DNA sequence: TGTGCCAGCGGAATCGGGAACTCTGGAAACACCATATATTTT. The variable domain in full, completed from reference TRBV19 and TRBJ1-3, reads DGGITQSPKYLFRKEGQNVTLSCEQNLNHDAMYWYRQDPGQGLRLIYYSQIVNDFQKGDIAEGYSVSREKKESFPLTVTSAQKNPTAFYLCASGIGNSGNTIYFGEGSWLTVV.

V gene TRBV5-5 combines with J gene TRBJ1-2, with D unresolved. Germline CDR1 reads SGHKS; CDR2 reads YYEKEE (reference sequence). V gave up 7 bases and J gave up 13 bases, with 14 bases separating them. The CDR3 consists of 10 residues. For the CDR3, the DNA is TGTGCCAGCCGAATACCCCCGGGCACCTTC. Residues: CASRIPPGTF.

The chain employs TRBV2 and TRBJ1-5; 7 nucleotides match TRBD1. In germline, CDR1 is SNHLY, CDR2 FYNNEI. The V and J ends lost 4 bases and 1 base, in that order; junction bases with no gene match: 4. The CDR3 sequence is 15 residues long. The CDR3 nucleotides are TGTGCCAGCAGTGTGGGCAGGGGGAGCAATCAGCCCCAGCATTTT. This encodes CASSVGRGSNQPQHF.

This rearrangement joins TRBV20-1 to TRBJ1-1; 7 bases align to TRBD1. Per the germline V gene, CDR1 is DFQATT and CDR2 is SNEGSKA (reference sequence). With V trimmed by 3 bases and J by 7 bases, 2 bases remained unmatched. This CDR3 region has 11 residues. This chain's CDR3 is CSARGQREAFF. The CDR3 nucleotides are TGCAGTGCTAGGGGACAGCGTGAAGCTTTCTTT.

This clone was seen a few times. This chain connects TRBV7-8 to TRBJ2-1, with D possibly TRBD1 on 6 matching bases. Trimming shortened V by 3 bases and J by 6 bases, and 12 bases separated the two germline ends. The CDR3 sequence is 14 residues long. In germline, CDR1 is SGHVS, CDR2 FQNEAQ. The CDR3 here is CASSLIQGSNEQFF. The CDR3 DNA reads TGTGCCAGCAGCTTGATACAGGGATCCAATGAGCAGTTCTTC.

CDR3 in amino acids: CASSQDRAADTQYF. CDR3 bases: TGTGCCAGCAGCCAAGACAGGGCCGCAGATACGCAGTATTTT. The rearrangement links TRBV7-3 to TRBJ2-3; the match to TRBD1 covers 7 bases. From germline, CDR1 is SGHTA and CDR2 FQGTGA. This CDR3 is 14 amino acids long. J lost 4 bases, V lost 5 bases, and 6 bases had no gene match.

This clone was counted once. This chain connects TRBV18 to TRBJ2-3; 9 bases align to TRBD2. Germline CDR1 and CDR2: KGHSH and LQKENI. CDR3 length equals 16 residues. V dropped 2 bases and J dropped 4; count of bases not matched to a gene: 7. CDR3 bases: TGTGCCAGCTCACCATCGAGCGGGGGGATCCCAGATACGCAGTATTTT. Translation gives CASSPSSGGIPDTQYF.

This sequence joins TRBV29-1 and TRBJ2-7; D may be TRBD2 (6 bases). The CDR3 spans 14 residues. Trimming removed 6 bases at V and 0 bases at J, with 15 bases between. Per the germline V gene, CDR1 is SQVTM and CDR2 is ANQGSEA. The CDR3 DNA follows: TGCAGCGTGGGGGACTTCTATAACTCCTACGAGCAGTACTTC. The encoded protein is CSVGDFYNSYEQYF.

The chain combines TRBV5-1 with TRBJ1-2, with 9 nucleotides matching TRBD1. CDR1 is SGHRS, CDR2 YFSETQ, per germline. With 5 bases clipped from V and 8 bases from J, the junction kept 7 bases outside the gene matches. The CDR3 is made up of 13 amino acids. The CDR3 DNA reads TGCGCCAGCAGACGGACAGGGGACGGGGGCTACACCTTC. Amino acids: CASRRTGDGGYTF. Looking up the rest from reference TRBV5-1 and TRBJ1-2 gives the full variable domain: KAGVTQTPRYLIKTRGQQVTLSCSPISGHRSVSWYQQTPGQGLQFLFEYFSETQRNKGNFPGRFSGRQFSNSRSEMNVSTLELGDSALYLCASRRTGDGGYTFGSGTRLTVV.

This chain links TRBV13 with TRBJ2-7; no clear D gene. The V gene's germline CDR1 is PRHDT and CDR2 FYEKMQ (reference sequence). Deletions cut 6 bases from V and 6 bases from J, with 18 bases between. The CDR3 is 14 residues long. The CDR3 DNA is TGTGCCAGCAGTCCTCGTGTGGGTCCTGTCGAGCAGTACTTC. Translated: CASSPRVGPVEQYF. Full variable domain (missing parts from reference TRBV13 and TRBJ2-7): AAGVIQSPRHLIKEKRETATLKCYPIPRHDTVYWYQQGPGQDPQFLISFYEKMQSDKGSIPDRFSAQQFSDYHSELNMSSLELGDSALYFCASSPRVGPVEQYFGPGTRLTVT.

J is TRBJ1-1 and V is TRBV3-1 (or the pseudogene TRBV3-2); possible D gene TRBD1, 6 bases. This CDR3 has 15 amino acids. V was shortened by 0 bases and J by 5 bases, with 13 bases between the two germline ends. The V gene's germline CDR1 is LGHDT and CDR2 YNNKEL (reference sequence). The CDR3 DNA reads as TGTGCCAGCAGCCAAGATCGCGGACAGTATACTGAAGCTTTCTTT. It translates to CASSQDRGQYTEAFF.

The chain carries TRBV19 and TRBJ1-5, with TRBD1 matching over 9 bases. This CDR3 contains 13 residues. V shed 9 bases, J shed 5 bases, and the junction held 5 bases outside the gene matches. CDR1 is LNHDA, CDR2 SQIVND, per germline (reference sequence). CDR3 in DNA: TGTGCCAGCACGGGACAGGGATATCAGCCCCAGCATTTT. It yields the protein CASTGQGYQPQHF.

Written as DNA, the CDR3 is TGTGCCAGTAGTATAGGAAGGTTGGATAACGAGCAGTACTTC. Residues: CASSIGRLDNEQYF. This sequence joins TRBV19 and TRBJ2-7; D remains unclear. V was cut by 1 base and J by 5 bases, with 12 bases left in between. The CDR3 is 14 residues long. Germline V lookup: CDR1 LNHDA, CDR2 SQIVND (reference sequence).

V and J are TRBV29-1 and TRBJ2-1, with D maybe TRBD2 (6 bases). The germline V and J ends were trimmed by 4 bases and 4 bases, with 14 bases remaining between them. Germline CDR1 is SQVTM and CDR2 is ANQGSEA. The CDR3 is 14 residues long. As DNA, the CDR3 is TGCAGCGTTGGTGCGGGGTTGAAGTACAATGAGCAGTTCTTC. Amino acid sequence: CSVGAGLKYNEQFF.

CDR3 in DNA: TGTGCCAGCAGTAGAGCCCCCCCAGGCGAGCAGTTCTTC. Its protein product is CASSRAPPGEQFF. V usage is TRBV6-6 and J usage is TRBJ2-1; D is unresolved. With 5 bases removed from V and 10 bases from J, the gap between germline ends came to 15 bases. CDR3 length: 13 amino acids. Germline assignment: CDR1 MNHNY and CDR2 SVGAGI (reference sequence).

V gene TRBV6-5 combines with J gene TRBJ1-3, with 8 positions matching TRBD1. Germline CDR1 and CDR2: MNHEY and SVGAGI. The CDR3 sequence is 15 residues long. After removal of 6 bases from V and 8 bases from J, the junction contained 12 bases not matched to a gene. CDR3 DNA: TGTGCCAGCAGAACCGCAGGGGGCATTGTTGACACCATATATTTT. Protein sequence: CASRTAGGIVDTIYF.

A note on this clone: Additional DNA sequences in this sample encode the identical CDR3. The V and J genes are TRBV6-5 and TRBJ2-7; 7 positions match TRBD1. The CDR3 covers 11 residues. CDR1 is MNHEY and CDR2 is SVGAGI in the germline V gene. Trimming took 7 bases from V and 5 from J; bases not matched to a gene: 2. The CDR3: CASNRGDEQYF. For the CDR3, the DNA is TGTGCCAGCAACAGGGGTGACGAGCAGTACTTC.

This clone was counted between two and nine times. The gene calls are TRBV3-1 (or the pseudogene TRBV3-2) and TRBJ2-4, with 9 positions matching TRBD2. V was pared by 0 bases and J by 6 bases, with 9 bases of the junction left unmatched. The CDR3 contains 17 residues. Germline lookup yields CDR1 LGHDT and CDR2 YNNKEL (reference sequence). The CDR3 nucleotides are TGTGCCAGCAGCCAAGAACCCAGGCTAGCGGGGCTAAACATTCAGTACTTC. Its protein product is CASSQEPRLAGLNIQYF.

The V gene is TRBV6-5, the J gene TRBJ1-4; D is possibly TRBD1 (5 bases). Germline V gene data show CDR1 as MNHEY and CDR2 as SVGAGI. V was shortened by 4 bases and J by 6 bases, with 18 bases between the two germline ends. This CDR3 has 16 amino acids. As DNA, the CDR3 is TGTGCCAGCAGTTTGTGGGACGGAGGCAGTGATGAAAAACTGTTTTTT. Protein: CASSLWDGGSDEKLFF.

This clone was picked up one time. V usage is TRBV11-2 and J usage is TRBJ1-5; D gene ambiguous. There are 14 residues in the CDR3. CDR1 is SGHAT, CDR2 FQNNGV, per germline. Trimming stripped 0 bases from V and 7 bases from J, with 10 bases between. The CDR3 DNA reads TGTGCCAGCAGCTTAGAAGGTGGGTACCAGCCCCAGCATTTT. Its protein product is CASSLEGGYQPQHF.

V and J are TRBV12-2 and TRBJ1-4; TRBD1 is the table's D call and was not checked against the DNA. TRBV12-2 is given as a pseudogene. This CDR3 has 16 residues. Here the CDR3 reads CASRLGPAGANEKLFF. Here the CDR3 DNA reads TGTGCAAGTCGCTTAGGCCCAGCAGGGGCAAATGAAAAACTGTTTTTT.

CDR3 region: CASSPRREQYF. The CDR3 DNA reads TGTGCCAGCAGCCCCCGCCGTGAGCAGTACTTC. V gene TRBV11-2 combines with J gene TRBJ2-7, with D unresolved. Looked up from germline, CDR1 is SGHAT and CDR2 is FQNNGV. The CDR3 is 11 residues long. V gave up 5 bases and J gave up 7 bases, with 9 bases separating them. The whole variable domain, filled in from reference TRBV11-2 and TRBJ2-7, reads EAGVAQSPRYKIIEKRQSVAFWCNPISGHATLYWYQQILGQGPKLLIQFQNNGVVDDSQLPKDRFSAERLKGVDSTLKIQPAKLEDSAVYLCASSPRREQYFGPGTRLTVT.